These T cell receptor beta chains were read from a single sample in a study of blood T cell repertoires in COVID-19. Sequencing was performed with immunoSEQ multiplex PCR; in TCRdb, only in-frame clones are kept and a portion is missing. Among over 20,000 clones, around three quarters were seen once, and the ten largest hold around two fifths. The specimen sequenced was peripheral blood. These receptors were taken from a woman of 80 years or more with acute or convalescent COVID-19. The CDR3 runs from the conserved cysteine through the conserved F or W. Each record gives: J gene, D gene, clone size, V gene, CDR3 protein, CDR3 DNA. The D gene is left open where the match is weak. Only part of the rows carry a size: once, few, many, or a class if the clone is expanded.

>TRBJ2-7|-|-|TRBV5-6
CASSSFYEQYF
TGTGCCAGCAGCTCTTTCTACGAGCAGTACTTC
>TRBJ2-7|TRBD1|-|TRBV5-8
CASSRRGTGVNEQYF
TGTGCCAGCAGTCGGCGCGGGACAGGGGTCAACGAGCAGTACTTC
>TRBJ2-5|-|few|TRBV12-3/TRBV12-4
CASSNRGETQYF
TGTGCCAGCAGTAACCGGGGGGAGACCCAGTACTTC
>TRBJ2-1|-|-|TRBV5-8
CASSLAGTPEQFF
TGTGCCAGCAGCTTAGCCGGGACACCTGAGCAGTTCTTC
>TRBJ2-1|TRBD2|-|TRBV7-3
CATAMGGGGNNEQFF
TGTGCCACCGCGATGGGCGGGGGGGGAAACAATGAGCAGTTCTTC
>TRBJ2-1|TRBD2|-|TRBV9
CASSVGLAGREQFF
TGTGCCAGCAGCGTAGGGCTAGCGGGACGGGAGCAGTTCTTC
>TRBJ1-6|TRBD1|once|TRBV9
CASSPEGARAGSPLHF
TGTGCCAGCAGCCCAGAGGGGGCGCGGGCAGGGTCACCCCTCCACTTT
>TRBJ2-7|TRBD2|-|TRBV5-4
CASSFRSGGANEQYF
TGTGCCAGCAGCTTTCGGAGCGGGGGGGCAAACGAGCAGTACTTC
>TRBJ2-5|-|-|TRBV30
CAWSPGLQETQYF
TGTGCCTGGAGTCCGGGACTTCAAGAGACCCAGTACTTC
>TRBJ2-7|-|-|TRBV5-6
CASSLGEFGEQYF
TGTGCCAGCAGCTTGGGGGAGTTTGGCGAGCAGTACTTC
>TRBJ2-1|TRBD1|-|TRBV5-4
CASSLQLTFTGAYNEQFF
TGTGCCAGCAGCTTGCAACTCACTTTTACAGGGGCCTACAATGAGCAGTTCTTC
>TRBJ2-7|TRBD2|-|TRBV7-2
CASSSWEGYEQYF
TGTGCCAGCAGCTCGTGGGAGGGCTACGAGCAGTACTTC
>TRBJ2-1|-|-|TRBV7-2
CASSLDGPLDEQFF
TGTGCCAGCAGCTTAGATGGGCCCCTGGATGAGCAGTTCTTC
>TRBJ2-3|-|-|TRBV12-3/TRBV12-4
CASSPSTDTQYF
TGTGCCAGCAGCCCAAGCACAGATACGCAGTATTTT
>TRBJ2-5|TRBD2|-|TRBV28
CASSLSIGLGTIQETQYF
TGTGCCAGCAGTCTTTCGATCGGACTAGGAACGATTCAAGAGACCCAGTACTTC
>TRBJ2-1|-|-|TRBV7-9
CASSSPPIGLRDEQFF
TGTGCCAGCAGCTCACCTCCAATTGGGTTGAGGGATGAGCAGTTCTTC
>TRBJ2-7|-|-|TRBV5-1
CASSLGGTGYEQYF
TGCGCCAGCAGCTTGGGGGGCACAGGCTACGAGCAGTACTTC
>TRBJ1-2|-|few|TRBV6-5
CASSYGGIGYGYTF
TGTGCCAGCAGTTATGGAGGGATCGGCTATGGCTACACCTTC
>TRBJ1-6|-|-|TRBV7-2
CASSHGGGGTYNSPLHF
TGTGCCAGCAGCCATGGCGGGGGGGGAACCTATAATTCACCCCTCCACTTT
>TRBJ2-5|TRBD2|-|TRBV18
CASSPSVDGRETQYF
TGTGCCAGCTCACCTTCGGTGGACGGGAGGGAGACCCAGTACTTC
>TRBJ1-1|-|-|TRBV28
CASSLWGGTSNTEAFF
TGTGCCAGCAGTTTATGGGGGGGGACATCGAACACTGAAGCTTTCTTT
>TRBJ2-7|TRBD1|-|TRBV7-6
CASSYKTGDEQYF
TGTGCCAGCAGCTACAAGACAGGGGATGAGCAGTACTTC
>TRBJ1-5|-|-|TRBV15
CATSSLQGRGNQPQHF
TGTGCCACCAGCAGCCTACAGGGTCGGGGCAATCAGCCCCAGCATTTT
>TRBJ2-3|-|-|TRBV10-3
CAISGSGADTQYF
TGTGCCATCAGTGGAAGCGGAGCAGATACGCAGTATTTT
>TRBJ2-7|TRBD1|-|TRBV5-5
CASSLDRDGYEQYF
TGTGCCAGCAGCCTGGACAGGGACGGGTACGAGCAGTACTTC
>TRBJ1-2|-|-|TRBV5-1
CASSLDADGYTF
TGCGCCAGCAGCTTGGATGCGGATGGCTACACCTTC
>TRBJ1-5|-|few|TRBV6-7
CASSYGQGIDNQPQHF
TGTGCCAGCAGTTACGGGCAGGGAATTGACAATCAGCCCCAGCATTTT